What follows are 6 T cell receptor beta chains derived from one specimen sequenced in a study of blood T cell repertoires in COVID-19. Repertoires were generated with immunoSEQ multiplex PCR, while TCRdb's copy carries only in-frame clones and drops some. The sample holds 130,000 to 150,000 clones, over 80% seen once. Sequenced: PBMCs or T cells enriched from blood (not recorded which). The receptors derive from a woman aged 45-60 years who had been exposed to COVID-19.

The chain recombines TRBV5-1 with TRBJ1-4; a weak D match, TRBD1 (6 bases). Trimming removed 0 bases from V and 1 base from J, with 7 bases in between. The CDR3 covers 15 residues. Germline values: CDR1 SGHRS, CDR2 YFSETQ. Here the CDR3 DNA reads TGCGCCAGCAGCTTGGTCAGGGGAACTAATGAAAAACTGTTTTTT. This codes for CASSLVRGTNEKLFF.

In its sample, this clone was seen a few times. The genes are TRBV28 and TRBJ1-3, with D unresolved. The V gene lost 6 bases and the J gene lost 0 bases, with 15 bases spanning the gap. Germline V gene data show CDR1 as MDHEN and CDR2 as SYDVKM. The CDR3 is 16 residues long. The CDR3 region has the DNA TGTGCCAGCAGGGCCAGGCTTATCCTCTCTGGAAACACCATATATTTT. As protein: CASRARLILSGNTIYF.

The chain is built from TRBV5-1 and TRBJ2-7, with D maybe TRBD1 (6 bases). Per the germline V gene, CDR1 is SGHRS and CDR2 is YFSETQ. The length of the CDR3 is 16 residues. V was trimmed by 2 bases and J by 0 bases, leaving 15 bases between them. The CDR3: CASSFGTRAVSYEQYF. The CDR3 DNA sequence: TGCGCCAGCAGCTTCGGGACAAGGGCCGTCTCCTACGAGCAGTACTTC.

The rearrangement joins TRBV9 to TRBJ1-2; TRBD1 aligns across 7 bases. The CDR3 sequence is 16 residues long. Germline trimming cut 3 bases from V and 1 base from J; bases unmatched to any gene: 9. CDR1 and CDR2 from the germline V gene are SGDLS and YYNGEE. The CDR3 region is CASSARTGRNNYGYTF. CDR3 DNA sequence: TGTGCCAGCAGCGCCCGGACAGGAAGGAATAACTATGGCTACACCTTC. Together with reference TRBV9 and TRBJ1-2, the CDR3 gives the full variable domain: DSGVTQTPKHLITATGQRVTLRCSPRSGDLSVYWYQQSLDQGLQFLIQYYNGEERAKGNILERFSAQQFPDLHSELNLSSLELGDSALYFCASSARTGRNNYGYTFGSGTRLTVV.

This chain joins TRBV7-8 and TRBJ2-5; D possibly corresponds to TRBD1 (6 bases). This CDR3 has 14 residues. From germline, CDR1 is SGHVS and CDR2 FQNEAQ. Between the trimmed V and J ends, which lost 6 bases and 5 bases, there was a span of 16 bases. The CDR3 protein is CASSNTGRGETQYF. CDR3 coding DNA: TGTGCCAGCAGTAACACAGGGAGAGGGGAGACCCAGTACTTC.

The chain has TRBV4-1 and TRBJ2-1; TRBD1 aligns across 10 bases. The CDR3 has 17 amino acids. Germline V lookup: CDR1 MGHRA, CDR2 YSYEKL. V gave up 5 bases and J gave up 1 base; unmatched junction bases: 8. CDR3 sequence: CASSSFTGQGSYNEQFF. CDR3 nucleotides: TGCGCCAGCAGCTCCTTCACGGGACAGGGGTCCTACAATGAGCAGTTCTTC.